These T cell receptor beta chains were read from a single sample in a study of T cell responses to AZD1222 COVID-19 vaccine. This table comes from immunoSEQ multiplex PCR, and its TCRdb copy is limited to in-frame clones, with some not included. The repertoire has over 90,000 clones, about 90% of them found once; the top ten carry around 3.2%. The source material was peripheral blood, sampled 28 days after the second AZD1222 dose. The origin of the receptors is an adult who received the AZD1222 COVID-19 vaccine. Each CDR3 is given with its conserved first and last residue. The D gene is left open where the match is weak. The size entry is marked missing in some rows and otherwise reads once, few, many or a size class.

V,size,D,J,DNA,CDR3
TRBV5-1,.,TRBD2,TRBJ2-3,TGCGCCAGCAGCTTGAAGCTAGCGGGGGCCCCAGATACGCAGTATTTT,CASSLKLAGAPDTQYF
TRBV19,.,TRBD1,TRBJ1-2,TGTGCCAGTAGTGCAATACCGGGACAGGGGAACTATGGCTACACCTTC,CASSAIPGQGNYGYTF
TRBV30,once,.,TRBJ2-7,TGTGCCTGGAGTAGGGGACTCGGGGCGGGCGAGCAGTACTTC,CAWSRGLGAGEQYF
TRBV29-1,.,.,TRBJ1-1,TGCAGCGCAGGGGTTATTGAAGCTTTCTTT,CSAGVIEAFF
TRBV7-9,.,TRBD2,TRBJ2-1,TGTGCCAGCAGCTTAGGCAGGCTGCTAGCGGCGGATGAGCAGTTCTTC,CASSLGRLLAADEQFF
TRBV15,.,.,TRBJ2-1,TGTGCCACCAGCACCAGGCCAACAGCCTACAATGAGCAGTTCTTC,CATSTRPTAYNEQFF
TRBV27,.,.,TRBJ1-1,TGTGCCAGCAGTTATAGGGGGAACACTGAAGCTTTCTTT,CASSYRGNTEAFF
TRBV7-3,.,.,TRBJ1-1,TGTGCCAGCAGCTCCCAGGGGCCCGGCACTGAAGCTTTCTTT,CASSSQGPGTEAFF
TRBV21-1,.,.,TRBJ1-3,TGTGCCAGCAGCAAAGAATACCAAACAGGGTCGCGGGGAAACACCATATATTTT,CASSKEYQTGSRGNTIYF
TRBV5-1,.,.,TRBJ2-3,TGCGCCAGCGGGGGGCATGGGGCAGATACGCAGTATTTT,CASGGHGADTQYF
TRBV5-4,.,.,TRBJ1-1,TGTGCCAGCAGCGCCGAACAGGCTATGAACACTGAAGCTTTCTTT,CASSAEQAMNTEAFF
TRBV7-8,.,.,TRBJ2-6,TGTGCCAGCAGCTTCACCGTGGCCAACGTCCTGACTTTC,CASSFTVANVLTF
TRBV6-5,.,TRBD1,TRBJ2-7,TGTGCCAGCAGTTACGGGACAGGGGCTTTCTACGAGCAGTACTTC,CASSYGTGAFYEQYF
TRBV20-1,once,.,TRBJ1-1,TGCAGTGCTAGTAAAGGCCCATATGGAGACATAATGAACACTGAAGCTTTCTTT,CSASKGPYGDIMNTEAFF
TRBV7-2,.,.,TRBJ1-2,TGTGCCAGCAGCCCGCGACTAGCTAACTATGGCTACACCTTC,CASSPRLANYGYTF
TRBV19,.,.,TRBJ1-5,TGTGCCAGTAGTATATCCGGGAGCAATCAGCCCCAGCATTTT,CASSISGSNQPQHF
TRBV19,.,TRBD1,TRBJ1-2,TGTGCCAGTAGAACAGGGGACTATGGCTACACCTTC,CASRTGDYGYTF
TRBV9,.,.,TRBJ1-6,TGTGCCAGCAGCCCGGGCCCCGACCATTCACCCCTCCACTTT,CASSPGPDHSPLHF
TRBV7-9,.,.,TRBJ2-3,TGTGCCAGCAGCTTAGATCAGGACCCTAGCACAGATACGCAGTATTTT,CASSLDQDPSTDTQYF
TRBV18,.,TRBD1,TRBJ1-1,TGTGCCAGCTCCCTACAGGGGATGAACACTGAAGCTTTCTTT,CASSLQGMNTEAFF
TRBV5-6,.,TRBD2,TRBJ2-5,TGTGCCAGCAGCTTGGCTAGCGGGGGGGCCGGGGGAGAGACCCAGTACTTC,CASSLASGGAGGETQYF
TRBV23-1,.,TRBD1,TRBJ1-2,TGCGCCAGCAGTCATCGGACAGGGGGAAATGGCTACACCTTC,CASSHRTGGNGYTF
TRBV7-9,.,TRBD1,TRBJ2-3,TGTGCCAGCTGCCGACAGGGATCCTTTAGCACAGATACGCAGTATTTT,CASCRQGSFSTDTQYF
TRBV28,.,TRBD1,TRBJ2-7,TGTGCCAGCAGTATAACCGGGACAGGAAGTGCCGAGCAGTACTTC,CASSITGTGSAEQYF
TRBV6-6,.,.,TRBJ1-1,TGTGCCAGCAGGGGGGGTTGGACGGTGGGTGAAGCTTTCTTT,CASRGGWTVGEAFF
TRBV7-9,.,TRBD2,TRBJ2-5,TGTGCCAGCAGCTTGGCGGGGGGGCTTGGCGGGGAGACCCAGTACTTC,CASSLAGGLGGETQYF
TRBV12-3/TRBV12-4,.,TRBD1,TRBJ1-1,TGTGCCAGCAGCCGACAGGGCAACACTGAAGCTTTCTTT,CASSRQGNTEAFF
TRBV7-2,.,.,TRBJ1-3,TGTGCCAGCAGCCCGGAACCCCGGAGATCTGGAAACACCATATATTTT,CASSPEPRRSGNTIYF
TRBV7-3,once,.,TRBJ2-3,TGTGCCAGCAGCTGGGGCGGGTTGGGGTCGCAGTATTTT,CASSWGGLGSQYF
TRBV6-5,.,TRBD1,TRBJ1-2,TGTGCCAGCAGAATGGGACAGGGGGGGTATGGCTACACCTTC,CASRMGQGGYGYTF
TRBV5-1,.,.,TRBJ2-1,TGCGCCAGCAGCCTCCTCCTGACGGATGAGCAGTTCTTC,CASSLLLTDEQFF
TRBV7-2,.,.,TRBJ1-2,TGTGCCAGCAGCTTAGCCGGGGACCCCTCTTATGGCTACACCTTC,CASSLAGDPSYGYTF
TRBV4-2,.,.,TRBJ2-5,TGTGCCAGCAGCCTCCTGGGAGAGACCCAGTACTTC,CASSLLGETQYF
TRBV5-4,.,TRBD1,TRBJ2-7,TGTGCCAGCAGCTTTCTATCAGGGACAGGGGTTTCCTACGAGCAGTACTTC,CASSFLSGTGVSYEQYF
TRBV18,.,.,TRBJ1-1,TGTGCCAGCTCACCAGGGAGAGGGCATCTGAACACTGAAGCTTTCTTT,CASSPGRGHLNTEAFF
TRBV27,.,TRBD2,TRBJ2-2,TGTGCCAGCACTGCCCTGGGACTAGCGGGCTTAACCGGGGAGCTGTTTTTT,CASTALGLAGLTGELFF
TRBV25-1,.,.,TRBJ1-1,TGTGCCAGCAGTGATTTCACTGAAGCTTTCTTT,CASSDFTEAFF
TRBV19,.,.,TRBJ1-5,TGTGCCAGTAGTAGGACAGCAGATCAGCCCCAGCATTTT,CASSRTADQPQHF
TRBV12-1,.,.,TRBJ2-3,TGTGCCAGCAGCTTTTCCGCTAGCGGGGGGAGCACAGATACGCAGTATTTT,CASSFSASGGSTDTQYF
TRBV2,.,.,TRBJ2-5,TGTGCCAGCAGTGAAGGCCGACGCACCGGGGAGACCCAGTACTTC,CASSEGRRTGETQYF
TRBV6-5,.,.,TRBJ1-6,TGTGCCAGCCACCGGGGTATGAATTCACCCCTCCACTTT,CASHRGMNSPLHF
TRBV6-5,.,.,TRBJ2-7,TGTGCCAGCAGTTCTTGGGGTGTAGCGTCGACCTACGAGCAGTACTTC,CASSSWGVASTYEQYF
TRBV19,.,TRBD1,TRBJ2-7,TGTGCCAGTAGTATGGTTACAGGGGACGAGCAGTACTTC,CASSMVTGDEQYF
TRBV24-1,.,TRBD1,TRBJ1-4,TGTGCCACCACCAGGGACAGGGGAAGTTATGTTTATGAAAAACTGTTTTTT,CATTRDRGSYVYEKLFF
TRBV19,.,TRBD1,TRBJ1-6,TGTGCCAGTAGTATAGATGGGCCCGGGACAGGGGGACCATCACCCCTCCACTTT,CASSIDGPGTGGPSPLHF
TRBV19,.,.,TRBJ1-4,TGTGCCAGTAGTAGGCTATTATCAGGGAACAATGAAAAACTGTTTTTT,CASSRLLSGNNEKLFF
TRBV19,.,.,TRBJ1-2,TGTGCCAGTAGGCCCACAGGGAACTATGGCTACACCTTC,CASRPTGNYGYTF
TRBV10-3,.,.,TRBJ1-1,TGTGCCATCAGTGAACAACAGGGCGTAGACACTGAAGCTTTCTTT,CAISEQQGVDTEAFF
TRBV4-3,.,.,TRBJ1-2,TGCGCCAGCAGCCAAGAGGCCGGGCCCAACTATGGCTACACCTTC,CASSQEAGPNYGYTF